These 28 T cell receptor beta chains share one sample of origin, sequenced in a study of identical twins. TCRdb passed the 5' RACE reads through MiXCR, listing each CDR3 protein once. The data contain approximately 190,000 distinct CDR3 sequences, less than 20% of them singletons. This same sample was also part of a study on T cells expressing NK-cell markers.

Sequencing was carried out using CD8+ T cells sorted from blood. All receptors derive from a woman aged 18-29 years in good health.

There are a few counts of this clonotype. This chain links TRBV7-9 with TRBJ2-1, with TRBD2 matching over 11 bases. V was clipped by 8 bases and J by 7 bases; unmatched bases: 7. In germline, CDR1 is SEHNR, CDR2 FQNEAQ (reference sequence). The length of the CDR3 is 14 residues. The CDR3 region has the DNA TGTGCCAGCGGCACTAGCGGGAGACGTAATGAGCAGTTCTTC. It translates to CASGTSGRRNEQFF.

The chain links TRBV12-1 to TRBJ2-7; the table gives TRBD1 as D, unverified against the DNA. TRBV12-1 is shown as a pseudogene. This CDR3 is 14 amino acids long. CDR3 residues: CASSSGLLSYEQYF. The CDR3 coding sequence is TGTGCCAGCAGCTCCGGGCTCCTCTCCTACGAGCAGTACTTC.

V usage is TRBV28 and J usage is TRBJ1-1, with 8 bases fitting TRBD1. CDR1 and CDR2 from the germline V gene are MDHEN and SYDVKM. The CDR3 has 16 residues. After removal of 3 bases from V and 1 base from J, the junction contained 7 bases not matched to a gene. CDR3 nucleotides: TGTGCCAGCAGTTTCCGACCCACAGGGGGGAACACTGAAGCTTTCTTT. This codes for CASSFRPTGGNTEAFF.

This chain uses TRBV29-1 with TRBJ2-7; D unclear. Between the trimmed V and J ends, which lost 7 bases and 1 base, there was a span of 14 bases. CDR3 size: 13 residues. The V gene's germline CDR1 is SQVTM and CDR2 ANQGSEA. CDR3 loop: CSALSLFSYEQYF. The CDR3 nucleotides read TGCAGCGCCCTCAGCTTATTTTCCTACGAGCAGTACTTC.

This clonotype was observed many times. V gene TRBV4-3 combines with J gene TRBJ2-1; TRBD1 aligns across 9 bases. Trimming at V came to 3 bases and at J to 4 bases, leaving 4 bases not matched to a gene. The CDR3 is 15 amino acids. Germline values: CDR1 LGHNA, CDR2 YSLEER. CDR3 in amino acids: CASSHETGGYNEQFF. The CDR3 DNA is TGCGCCAGCAGCCATGAGACAGGGGGTTACAATGAGCAGTTCTTC.

J is TRBJ2-1 and V is TRBV6-1; TRBD1 matches at 9 bases. Looked up from germline, CDR1 is MNHNS and CDR2 is SASEGT. This CDR3 spans 16 amino acids. After removal of 8 bases from V and 7 bases from J, the junction contained 15 bases not matched to a gene. The CDR3 sequence: CASFPPGGQGGNEQFF. Written as DNA, the CDR3 is TGTGCCAGCTTTCCACCCGGGGGACAGGGAGGTAATGAGCAGTTCTTC.

The gene calls are TRBV12-3 or TRBV12-4 and TRBJ2-2; the D is unclear. This CDR3 spans 13 amino acids. V shed 2 bases and J shed 4 bases, with 5 bases lying between them. The CDR3 reads CASSLTFTGELFF. The CDR3 region has the DNA TGTGCCAGCAGTTTAACGTTCACCGGGGAGCTGTTTTTT.

The V gene is TRBV29-1, the J gene TRBJ1-2; the D gene is possibly TRBD1 (6 bases). The ends were cut back, 3 bases at V and 6 bases at J, with 17 bases in the middle. The germline V gene has CDR1 SQVTM and CDR2 ANQGSEA. The CDR3 spans 14 residues. In DNA, the CDR3 is TGCAGCGTTGAGACCCAGAACAGGGTGGATGGCTACACCTTC. Translated, it gives CSVETQNRVDGYTF.

The chain is built from TRBV12-3 or TRBV12-4 and TRBJ2-1, with a possible D match to TRBD2 (6 bases). This CDR3 has 13 amino acids. Trimming cost V 4 bases and J 9 bases, with 13 bases left between them. The CDR3 nucleotides read TGTGCCAGCAGTTCCCTCCCTAGCGCTGAGCAGTTCTTC. It is translated as CASSSLPSAEQFF.

This clonotype has a handful of counts. The gene calls are TRBV12-3 or TRBV12-4 and TRBJ2-7, with unresolved D. Trimming pared 1 base from V and 3 bases from J, leaving 7 bases between. The CDR3 has 13 amino acids. Here the CDR3 DNA reads TGTGCCAGCAGTTTAGGTGAGGTCTACGAGCAGTACTTC. Its translation: CASSLGEVYEQYF.

The chain couples TRBV27 to TRBJ2-7, with 8 nucleotides matching TRBD1. J lost 5 bases, V lost 3 bases, and 6 bases had no gene match. Per germline, CDR1 MNHEY and CDR2 SMNVEV (reference sequence). This CDR3 is built from 14 residues. Here the CDR3 DNA reads TGTGCCAGCAGTTTTGGGACAGGCGTCAACGAGCAGTACTTC. Its protein is CASSFGTGVNEQYF.

The chain combines TRBV18 with TRBJ2-1, with D possibly matching TRBD1 (5 bases). V was trimmed by 2 bases and J by 2 bases, leaving 13 bases between them. In germline, CDR1 is KGHSH, CDR2 LQKENI. The CDR3 sequence is 16 residues long. CDR3 coding DNA: TGTGCCAGCTCACCAGTACCAGGGTTTCCCTACAATGAGCAGTTCTTC. Amino acids: CASSPVPGFPYNEQFF. The full variable domain, in which reference TRBV18 and TRBJ2-1 provide the parts outside the CDR3, is NAGVMQNPRHLVRRRGQEARLRCSPMKGHSHVYWYRQLPEEGLKFMVYLQKENIIDESGMPKERFSAEFPKEGPSILRIQQVVRGDSAAYFCASSPVPGFPYNEQFFGPGTRLTVL.

This clonotype has a handful of counts. The rearrangement joins TRBV5-6 to TRBJ1-6; D ambiguous. Looked up from germline, CDR1 is SGHDT and CDR2 is YYEEEE. The CDR3 is 13 amino acids. The ends were cut back, 4 bases at V and 6 bases at J, with 8 bases in the middle. CDR3: CASSLWANSPLHF. DNA for the CDR3: TGTGCCAGCAGCCTTTGGGCTAATTCACCCCTCCACTTT.

This clonotype has a handful of counts. This chain joins TRBV27 and TRBJ2-1; no reliable D call. Germline CDR1 and CDR2: MNHEY and SMNVEV (reference sequence). V was cut by 5 bases and J by 6 bases, with 11 bases left in between. The CDR3 sequence is 13 residues long. CDR3 protein: CASSPDSPNEQFF. The CDR3 DNA sequence: TGTGCCAGCAGTCCCGATTCTCCCAATGAGCAGTTCTTC.

In this sample, this clonotype turned up a few times. The V call is TRBV6-1, the J call TRBJ2-1, with D possibly TRBD1 on 5 matching bases. The ends were cut back, 5 bases at V and 9 bases at J, with 17 bases in the middle. This CDR3 spans 14 amino acids. The V gene's germline CDR1 is MNHNS and CDR2 SASEGT. The CDR3 spells CASSTWGEQGEQFF. CDR3 DNA: TGTGCCAGCAGTACCTGGGGCGAGCAGGGTGAGCAGTTCTTC.

The sample holds a few counts of this clonotype. This chain links TRBV7-9 with TRBJ2-7, with 7 bases matching TRBD2. Per germline, CDR1 SEHNR and CDR2 FQNEAQ (reference sequence). V shed 4 bases and J 5 bases; nucleotides not matched to a gene: 11. The CDR3 runs 15 residues. Here the CDR3 DNA reads TGTGCCAGCAGCTCCATAGCCGCGGGAGCTGACGAGCAGTACTTC. Protein: CASSSIAAGADEQYF.

This clonotype has a handful of counts. The chain carries TRBV5-6 and TRBJ2-1, with 7 positions matching TRBD1. V gave up 0 bases and J gave up 9 bases; unmatched junction bases: 3. Germline CDR1 is SGHDT and CDR2 is YYEEEE. The CDR3 sequence is 13 residues long. The CDR3 DNA is TGTGCCAGCAGCTTGGATAGGGACAGTGAGCAGTTCTTC. It yields the protein CASSLDRDSEQFF.

The chain joins TRBV11-3 to TRBJ2-1, with a weak D call TRBD2 (6 bases). Trimming took 3 bases from V and 6 from J, leaving 12 bases between them. This CDR3 is built from 14 residues. Germline V CDR1 and CDR2: SGHNT, YENEEA. CDR3 sequence: CASSLTGVANEQFF. DNA of the CDR3: TGTGCCAGCAGCTTGACGGGAGTGGCCAATGAGCAGTTCTTC.

The V call is TRBV6-6, the J call TRBJ2-5; 7 positions match TRBD1. The CDR3 contains 13 residues. Per germline, CDR1 MNHNY and CDR2 SVGAGI (reference sequence). The V and J ends lost 5 bases and 5 bases, in that order; junction bases with no gene match: 5. The CDR3, as DNA: TGTGCCAGCAGTCTGACAGGGATGGAGACCCAGTACTTC. It translates to CASSLTGMETQYF.

In its sample, this clonotype was seen many times. This chain connects TRBV25-1 to TRBJ1-5; weak D call: TRBD1 (5 bases). The CDR3 is 13 amino acids. Looked up from germline, CDR1 is MGHDK and CDR2 is SYGVNS. V was clipped by 3 bases and J by 4 bases, with 7 bases between them. The CDR3 region is CASSDGANQPQHF. For the CDR3, the DNA is TGTGCCAGCAGTGACGGGGCTAATCAGCCCCAGCATTTT.

This clonotype turned up a few times. The chain is built from TRBV20-1 and TRBJ2-1; tentatively, D is TRBD1 (6 bases). V lost 3 bases to trimming and J lost 8 bases, with 17 bases between them. The CDR3 covers 14 residues. Germline loops: CDR1 DFQATT, CDR2 SNEGSKA (reference sequence). For the CDR3, the DNA is TGCAGTGCTAGGCCCTCAGACAGGCGATATGAGCAGTTCTTC. Translation gives CSARPSDRRYEQFF.

This clonotype was counted many times. The chain is built from TRBV6-5 and TRBJ2-1; D gene ambiguous. This CDR3 region has 14 residues. Trimming took off 0 bases at V and 5 bases at J, with 8 bases between the two ends. Germline V gene lookup returns CDR1 MNHEY and CDR2 SVGAGI. The CDR3 DNA sequence: TGTGCCAGCAGTTACTCGGACGGTAACAATGAGCAGTTCTTC. The encoded protein is CASSYSDGNNEQFF.

The V and J genes are TRBV12-3 or TRBV12-4 and TRBJ2-5, with a weak D call TRBD2 (5 bases). This CDR3 spans 15 amino acids. Trimming took 4 bases from V and 0 from J, leaving 12 bases between them. CDR3 sequence reads: CASSSTERYQETQYF. DNA of the CDR3: TGTGCCAGCAGTTCAACGGAGCGGTACCAAGAGACCCAGTACTTC.

Only a few counts were recorded for this clonotype. J is TRBJ1-2 and V is TRBV20-1, with 7 bases lining up with TRBD1. Germline V lookup: CDR1 DFQATT, CDR2 SNEGSKA (reference sequence). The CDR3 sequence is 14 residues long. The J segment lost 4 bases and the V segment lost 4 bases, leaving 9 bases of the junction unmatched. The DNA of the CDR3 is TGCAGTGCTAAGACAGGGCTCACTTTCTATGGCTACACCTTC. Its protein is CSAKTGLTFYGYTF.

The table lists this clonotype with a few counts. The chain carries TRBV27 and TRBJ2-7; no firm D call. The germline V and J ends were trimmed by 5 bases and 5 bases, with 10 bases remaining between them. This CDR3 comprises 12 residues. Per the germline V gene, CDR1 is MNHEY and CDR2 is SMNVEV (reference sequence). The CDR3 DNA reads TGTGCCAGCAGTGCCCAGCAGGACGAGCAGTACTTC. Translation: CASSAQQDEQYF.

The chain uses TRBV27 and TRBJ2-7; unclear D gene. V lost 10 bases, J lost 1 base, and 14 bases lay in between. The CDR3 extends over 13 amino acids. Germline V gene data show CDR1 as MNHEY and CDR2 as SMNVEV (reference sequence). CDR3 residues: CATRLGGSYEQYF. The CDR3 bases are TGTGCCACCAGACTGGGCGGATCCTACGAGCAGTACTTC.

This clonotype was seen once. The chain recombines TRBV20-1 with TRBJ2-5; no firm D call. Germline V gives CDR1 DFQATT, CDR2 SNEGSKA (reference sequence). The CDR3 length is 11 residues. V lost 5 bases and J lost 5, with 9 bases in between. This chain's CDR3 is CSAWVGETQYF. The CDR3 DNA is TGCAGTGCTTGGGTTGGGGAGACCCAGTACTTC.

This clonotype was seen ten or more times. The gene calls are TRBV20-1 and TRBJ1-2, with TRBD1 matching 9 bases. Germline loops: CDR1 DFQATT, CDR2 SNEGSKA (reference sequence). The CDR3 spans 16 residues. The CDR3 here is CSPQGGQGHVDYGYTF. CDR3 nucleotides: TGCAGCCCTCAGGGGGGACAGGGACATGTTGACTATGGCTACACCTTC.